This is a list of T cell receptor beta chains from one sample in a study of CD8 T cells in ankylosing spondylitis. One entry per CDR3 protein, called by TCRdb with MiXCR from the 5' RACE reads. The sample has hundreds of thousands of distinct CDR3 sequences; roughly 20% are singletons. Material for sequencing was blood, either unsorted or a sorted T cell fraction (not recorded which). These receptors were taken from a female donor with ankylosing spondylitis or in good health (not recorded which). CDR3s include the opening cysteine and the closing phenylalanine or tryptophan. Fields, in order: J gene, clone size, V gene, D gene, CDR3 DNA, CDR3 protein. The D gene is left open where the match is weak. Clone sizes are given selectively: once, few, many, or a class where the clone is expanded.

J: TRBJ1-4; size: -; V: TRBV15; D: -; DNA: TGTGCCACCAAAACGGACAGAGGGTCTACTAATGAAAAACTGTTTTTT; CDR3: CATKTDRGSTNEKLFF
J: TRBJ2-2; size: -; V: TRBV4-3; D: TRBD1; DNA: TGCGCCAGCAGCCAAGATGTCGGGACAGGGGGCACCGGGGAGCTGTTTTTT; CDR3: CASSQDVGTGGTGELFF
J: TRBJ2-7; size: -; V: TRBV5-6; D: -; DNA: TGTGCCAGCAGCGTAGGTAGGCGGGATCGTCACGAGCAGTACTTC; CDR3: CASSVGRRDRHEQYF
J: TRBJ2-4; size: few; V: TRBV29-1; D: -; DNA: TGCAGCGTTGTTTCTATCTATCCGGGGATGGCCAAAAACATTCAGTACTTC; CDR3: CSVVSIYPGMAKNIQYF
J: TRBJ2-5; size: -; V: TRBV7-3; D: -; DNA: TGTGCCAGCAGCCCCACTGGACAGTTCCAAGAGACCCAGTACTTC; CDR3: CASSPTGQFQETQYF
J: TRBJ2-7; size: -; V: TRBV19; D: TRBD2; DNA: TGTGCCAGTAGTCCTCGTTCCGGGGCTAGCGGCTACGAGCAGTACTTC; CDR3: CASSPRSGASGYEQYF
J: TRBJ2-3; size: -; V: TRBV25-1; D: -; DNA: TGTGCCAGCAGTGAATGGGGTAGGAGTTCAGATACGCAGTATTTT; CDR3: CASSEWGRSSDTQYF
J: TRBJ2-4; size: -; V: TRBV12-3/TRBV12-4; D: -; DNA: TGTGCCAGCAGTTTCTCCCCCCGGAGGGCTAACCGTCCAGCCAAAAACATTCAGTACTTC; CDR3: CASSFSPRRANRPAKNIQYF
J: TRBJ2-7; size: few; V: TRBV15; D: -; DNA: TGTGCCACCAGCGTGAGTCAGGCAGGAACCTACGAGCAGTACTTC; CDR3: CATSVSQAGTYEQYF
J: TRBJ2-5; size: many; V: TRBV20-1; D: -; DNA: TGCAGTGCTAGAGATTATCGGCAGGGTCAAGAGACCCAGTACTTC; CDR3: CSARDYRQGQETQYF
J: TRBJ2-5; size: few; V: TRBV12-3/TRBV12-4; D: TRBD2; DNA: TGTGCCAGCAGTTTACGGGGAGGGGAGACCCAGTACTTC; CDR3: CASSLRGGETQYF
J: TRBJ2-3; size: -; V: TRBV12-3/TRBV12-4; D: TRBD2; DNA: TGTGCCAGCAGCCGGGGGGTAACTAGCACAGATACGCAGTATTTT; CDR3: CASSRGVTSTDTQYF
J: TRBJ1-1; size: -; V: TRBV28; D: -; DNA: TGTGCCAGCAGCACTACGTCTATGAACACTGAAGCTTTCTTT; CDR3: CASSTTSMNTEAFF
J: TRBJ2-7; size: -; V: TRBV28; D: -; DNA: TGTGCCAGCAGGGGGCTCATAAACGAGCAGTACTTC; CDR3: CASRGLINEQYF
J: TRBJ2-3; size: many; V: TRBV20-1; D: -; DNA: TGCAGTGCTAGAGATGGCGGTACGCAGTATTTT; CDR3: CSARDGGTQYF
J: TRBJ1-1; size: many; V: TRBV6-1; D: -; DNA: TGTGCCAGCAGTGTCCGGCGGTCGGTAGACACTGAAGCTTTCTTT; CDR3: CASSVRRSVDTEAFF